This T cell receptor beta chain was identified during a study of post-analysis software for immune sequencing data. Whole-study context: Both relapsing-remitting and secondary progressive multiple sclerosis featured among the disease courses, as did progressive-relapsing multiple sclerosis.

TCR beta libraries were prepared from cDNA with unique molecular identifiers. A single record per CDR3 protein comes from TCRdb applying MiXCR to the PCR reads. This table holds 450,000 to 650,000 distinct CDR3 sequences, around 44% found once. Study outcomes and limitations: Included in a set of five TRBV segments more frequent in patients than controls were TRBV5-6, TRBV5-1 and TRBV20-1.

The germline CDR1 and CDR2 sequences are SGHKS and YYEKEE (reference sequence). V lost 0 bases and J 4 bases, leaving 17 bases between the germline ends. The CDR3 covers 17 residues. In its sample, this clonotype was seen many times. What it binds is unknown. This sequence joins TRBV5-5 and TRBJ2-1; tentatively, D is TRBD1 (6 bases). The sequence derives from a girl aged 5-17 years with multiple sclerosis. The source material was blood. This chain's CDR3 is CASSLAAGAPLYNEQFF. Written as DNA, the CDR3 is TGTGCCAGCAGCTTGGCGGCAGGGGCCCCCCTGTACAATGAGCAGTTCTTC.